This T cell receptor beta chain is from a study of blood T cell repertoires in COVID-19. Across the study: COVID-19 samples, acute and convalescent, were from the United States, Italy and Spain. Sample material is recorded as cDNA or gDNA derived from T cells, B-cell-depleted T cells, or PBMCs.

The protocol was immunoSEQ multiplex PCR, while the TCRdb copy is restricted to in-frame clones and leaves out a portion. The sample records a few hundred thousand clones, more than 70% being singletons. What was sequenced was peripheral blood. This clonotype was sampled from a man older than 75 with acute or convalescent COVID-19.

CDR3 in DNA: TGTGCCAGCAGTTACTCGACAGGTATTGAAAAACTGTTTTTT. Residues: CASSYSTGIEKLFF. This chain connects TRBV6-5 to TRBJ1-4; a possible D gene is TRBD1 (6 bases). This CDR3 region has 14 residues. Germline lookup yields CDR1 MNHEY and CDR2 SVGAGI. V dropped 0 bases and J dropped 7 bases, with 9 bases sitting between them.